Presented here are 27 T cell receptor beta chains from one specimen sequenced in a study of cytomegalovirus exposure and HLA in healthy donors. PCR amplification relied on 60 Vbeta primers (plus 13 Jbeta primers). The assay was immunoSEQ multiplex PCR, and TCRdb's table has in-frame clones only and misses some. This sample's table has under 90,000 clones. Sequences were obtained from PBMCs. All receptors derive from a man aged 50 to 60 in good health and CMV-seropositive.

The CDR3 nucleotides read TGTGCCAGCAGTCCGGGGACAGCCTCCGAGCAGTACTTC. Its protein is CASSPGTASEQYF. The genes are TRBV27 and TRBJ2-7, with 7 nucleotides matching TRBD1. The CDR3 is 13 amino acids. The germline CDR1 and CDR2 sequences are MNHEY and SMNVEV (reference sequence). The J segment lost 6 bases and the V segment lost 5 bases, leaving 7 bases of the junction unmatched.

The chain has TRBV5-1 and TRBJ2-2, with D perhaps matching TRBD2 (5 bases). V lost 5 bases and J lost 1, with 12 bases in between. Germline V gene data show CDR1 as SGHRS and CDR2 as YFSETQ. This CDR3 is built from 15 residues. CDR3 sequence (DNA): TGCGCCAGCAGAGCGGCGAATCAGAACACCGGGGAGCTGTTTTTT. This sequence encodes CASRAANQNTGELFF. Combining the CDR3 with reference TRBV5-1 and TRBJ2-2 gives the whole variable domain KAGVTQTPRYLIKTRGQQVTLSCSPISGHRSVSWYQQTPGQGLQFLFEYFSETQRNKGNFPGRFSGRQFSNSRSEMNVSTLELGDSALYLCASRAANQNTGELFFGEGSRLTVL.

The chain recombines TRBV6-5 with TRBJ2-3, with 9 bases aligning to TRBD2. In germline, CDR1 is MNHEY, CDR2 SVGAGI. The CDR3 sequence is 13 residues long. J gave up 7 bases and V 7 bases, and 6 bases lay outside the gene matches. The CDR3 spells CASKGLAGHTQYF. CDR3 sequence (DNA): TGTGCCAGCAAGGGTCTAGCGGGGCATACGCAGTATTTT.

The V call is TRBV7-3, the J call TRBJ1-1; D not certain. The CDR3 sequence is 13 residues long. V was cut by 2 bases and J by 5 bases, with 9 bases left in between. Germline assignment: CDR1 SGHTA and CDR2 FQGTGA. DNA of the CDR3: TGTGCCAGCAGCTTAGAAGGAGGGACTGAAGCTTTCTTT. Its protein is CASSLEGGTEAFF.

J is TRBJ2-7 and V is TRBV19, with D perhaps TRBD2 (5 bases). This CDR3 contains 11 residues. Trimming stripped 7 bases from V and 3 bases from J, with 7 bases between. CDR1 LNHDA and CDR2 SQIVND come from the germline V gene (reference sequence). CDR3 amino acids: CASMRVYEQYV. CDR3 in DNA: TGTGCCAGTATGCGGGTCTACGAGCAGTACGTC.

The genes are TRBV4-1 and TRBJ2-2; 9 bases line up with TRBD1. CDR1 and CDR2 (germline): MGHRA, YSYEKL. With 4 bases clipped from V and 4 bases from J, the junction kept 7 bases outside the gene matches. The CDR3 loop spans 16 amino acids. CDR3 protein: CASSLRTGAFTGELFF. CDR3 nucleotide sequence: TGCGCCAGCAGCCTCCGGACAGGGGCCTTCACCGGGGAGCTGTTTTTT.

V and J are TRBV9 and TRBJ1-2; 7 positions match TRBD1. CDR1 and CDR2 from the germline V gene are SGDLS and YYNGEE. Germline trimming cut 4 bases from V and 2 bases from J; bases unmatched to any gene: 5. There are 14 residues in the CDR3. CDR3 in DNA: TGTGCCAGCAGCTCATCGACAGGGAACTATGGCTACACCTTC. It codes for CASSSSTGNYGYTF.

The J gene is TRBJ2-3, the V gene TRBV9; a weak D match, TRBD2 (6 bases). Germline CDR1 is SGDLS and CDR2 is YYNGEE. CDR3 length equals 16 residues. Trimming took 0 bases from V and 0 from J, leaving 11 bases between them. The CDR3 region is CASSVVHGRSTDTQYF. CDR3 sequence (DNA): TGTGCCAGCAGCGTAGTTCACGGGAGAAGCACAGATACGCAGTATTTT.

CDR3 protein: CASHDSHYGYTF. The CDR3 nucleotides read TGTGCCAGCCACGACTCTCACTATGGCTACACCTTC. The chain recombines TRBV25-1 with TRBJ1-2; D is unresolved. V was trimmed by 8 bases and J by 3 bases, leaving 10 bases between them. The CDR3 totals 12 residues. Germline CDR1 MGHDK, CDR2 SYGVNS.

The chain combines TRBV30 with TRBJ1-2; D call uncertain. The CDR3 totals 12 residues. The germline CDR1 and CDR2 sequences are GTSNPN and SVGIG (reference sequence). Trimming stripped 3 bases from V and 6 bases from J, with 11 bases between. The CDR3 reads CAWRLLEDGYTF. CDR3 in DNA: TGTGCCTGGAGACTCTTGGAGGATGGCTACACCTTC.

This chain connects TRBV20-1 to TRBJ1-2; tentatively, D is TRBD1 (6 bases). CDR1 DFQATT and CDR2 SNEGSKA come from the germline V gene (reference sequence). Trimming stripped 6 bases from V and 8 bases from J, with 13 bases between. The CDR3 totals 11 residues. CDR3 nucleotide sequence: TGCAGTGCCCCCGCAGGGGACGGCTACACCTTC. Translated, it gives CSAPAGDGYTF.

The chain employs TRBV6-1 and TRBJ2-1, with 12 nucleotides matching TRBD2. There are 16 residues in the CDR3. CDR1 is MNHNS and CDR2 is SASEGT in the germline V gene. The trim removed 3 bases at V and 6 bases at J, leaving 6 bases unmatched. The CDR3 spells CASSDAGTSGRNEQFF. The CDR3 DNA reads TGTGCCAGCAGTGATGCCGGGACTAGCGGGCGCAATGAGCAGTTCTTC.

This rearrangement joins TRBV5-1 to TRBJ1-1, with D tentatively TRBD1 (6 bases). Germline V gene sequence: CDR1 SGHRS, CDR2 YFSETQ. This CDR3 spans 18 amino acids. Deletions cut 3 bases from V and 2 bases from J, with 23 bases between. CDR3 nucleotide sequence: TGCGCCAGCAGCTCGATACAGGTGGGGAGGGGGGCTAACACTGAAGCTTTCTTT. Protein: CASSSIQVGRGANTEAFF.

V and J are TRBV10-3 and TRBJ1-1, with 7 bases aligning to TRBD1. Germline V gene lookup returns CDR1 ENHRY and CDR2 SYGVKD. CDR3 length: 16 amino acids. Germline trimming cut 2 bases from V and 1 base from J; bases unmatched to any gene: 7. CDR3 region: CAISEGGNRGNTEAFF. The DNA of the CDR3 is TGTGCCATCAGTGAGGGTGGGAACAGGGGGAACACTGAAGCTTTCTTT.

The CDR3 reads CASSHTLTGTDYEQYV. DNA of the CDR3: TGTGCCAGCAGCCATACCCTAACAGGGACAGATTACGAGCAGTACGTC. V usage is TRBV5-6 and J usage is TRBJ2-7; 7 nucleotides match TRBD1. This CDR3 contains 16 residues. From germline, CDR1 is SGHDT and CDR2 YYEEEE. With 4 bases clipped from V and 4 bases from J, the junction kept 14 bases outside the gene matches.

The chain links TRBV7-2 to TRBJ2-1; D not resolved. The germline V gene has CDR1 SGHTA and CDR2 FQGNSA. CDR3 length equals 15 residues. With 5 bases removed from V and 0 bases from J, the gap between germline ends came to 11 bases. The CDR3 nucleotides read TGTGCCAGCAGCGCGTACGTTAGCTCCTACAATGAGCAGTTCTTC. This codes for CASSAYVSSYNEQFF.

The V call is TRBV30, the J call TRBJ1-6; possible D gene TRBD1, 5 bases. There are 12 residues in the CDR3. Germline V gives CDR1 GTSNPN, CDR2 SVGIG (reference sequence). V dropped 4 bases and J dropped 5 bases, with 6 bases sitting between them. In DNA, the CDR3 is TGTGCCTGGACCAGGGATAATTCACCCCTCCACTTT. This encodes CAWTRDNSPLHF.

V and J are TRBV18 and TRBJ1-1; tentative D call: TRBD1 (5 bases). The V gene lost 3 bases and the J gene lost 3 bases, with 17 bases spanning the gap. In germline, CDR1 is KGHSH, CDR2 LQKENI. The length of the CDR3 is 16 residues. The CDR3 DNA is TGTGCCAGCTCACCTAGAGGAGGGGAGCGGTACACTGAAGCTTTCTTT. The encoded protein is CASSPRGGERYTEAFF.

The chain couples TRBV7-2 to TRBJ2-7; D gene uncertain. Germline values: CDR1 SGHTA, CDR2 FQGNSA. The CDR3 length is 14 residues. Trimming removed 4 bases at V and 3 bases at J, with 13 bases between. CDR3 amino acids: CASSSQVHIYEQYF. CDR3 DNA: TGTGCCAGCAGCTCGCAGGTACACATCTACGAGCAGTACTTC.

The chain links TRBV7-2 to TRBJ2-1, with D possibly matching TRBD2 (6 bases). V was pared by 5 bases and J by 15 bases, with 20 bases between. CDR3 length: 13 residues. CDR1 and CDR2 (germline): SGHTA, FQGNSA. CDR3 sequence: CASSIGYRETPFF. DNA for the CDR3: TGTGCCAGCAGCATCGGCTACCGGGAGACCCCGTTCTTC.

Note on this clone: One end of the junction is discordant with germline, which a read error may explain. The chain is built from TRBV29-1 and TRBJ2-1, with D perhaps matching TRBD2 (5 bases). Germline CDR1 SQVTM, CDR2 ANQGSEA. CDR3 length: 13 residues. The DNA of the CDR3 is TGCAGCGTTAAGCGGACCTCCGACAATGAGCAGTTCTTC. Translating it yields CSVKRTSDNEQFF.

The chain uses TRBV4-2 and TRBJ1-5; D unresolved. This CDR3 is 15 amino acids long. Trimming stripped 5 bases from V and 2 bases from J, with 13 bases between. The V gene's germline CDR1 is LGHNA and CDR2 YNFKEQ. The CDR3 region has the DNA TGTGCCAGCAGCAATGTAGGTCGGGGCAATCAGCCCCAGCATTTT. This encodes CASSNVGRGNQPQHF.

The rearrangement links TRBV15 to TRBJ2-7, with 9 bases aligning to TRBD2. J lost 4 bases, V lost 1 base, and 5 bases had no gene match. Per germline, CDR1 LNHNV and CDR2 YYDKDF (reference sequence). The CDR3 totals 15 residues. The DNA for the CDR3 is TGTGCCACCAGCAGAGGGGGCGGGAGGGATTACGAGCAGTACTTC. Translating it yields CATSRGGGRDYEQYF.

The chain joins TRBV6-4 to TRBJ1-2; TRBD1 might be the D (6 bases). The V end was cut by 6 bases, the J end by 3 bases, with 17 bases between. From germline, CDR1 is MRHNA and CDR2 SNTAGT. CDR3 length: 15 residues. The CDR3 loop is CASRAGVGGDYGYTF. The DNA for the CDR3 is TGTGCCAGCAGAGCAGGGGTCGGCGGCGACTATGGCTACACCTTC.

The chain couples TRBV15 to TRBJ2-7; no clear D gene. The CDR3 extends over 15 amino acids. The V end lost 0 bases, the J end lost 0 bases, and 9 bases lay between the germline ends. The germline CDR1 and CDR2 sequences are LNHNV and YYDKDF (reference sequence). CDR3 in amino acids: CATSRDLGHSYEQYF. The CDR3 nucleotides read TGTGCCACCAGCAGAGATCTAGGCCACTCCTACGAGCAGTACTTC.

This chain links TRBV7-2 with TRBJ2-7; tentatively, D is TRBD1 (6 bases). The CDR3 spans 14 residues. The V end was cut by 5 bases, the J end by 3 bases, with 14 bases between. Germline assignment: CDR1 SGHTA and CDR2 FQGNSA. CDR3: CASSLQGRDYEQYF. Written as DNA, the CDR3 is TGTGCCAGCAGCCTACAGGGTAGGGACTACGAGCAGTACTTC.

The CDR3 DNA sequence: TGCGCCAGCAGCCCAAGGCTAGTGGTCTCTGAAGCTTTCTTT. It yields the protein CASSPRLVVSEAFF. The chain links TRBV4-3 to TRBJ1-1; D not certain. CDR1 and CDR2 from the germline V gene are LGHNA and YSLEER. The ends were cut back, 4 bases at V and 6 bases at J, with 15 bases in the middle. The CDR3 is made up of 14 amino acids.